This entry lists 7 T cell receptor beta chains sequenced from one sample in a study of cytomegalovirus exposure and HLA in healthy donors. 13 Jbeta primers and 60 Vbeta primers were used for the PCR. TCRdb keeps only in-frame clones here, not all; method: immunoSEQ multiplex PCR. This sample has around 91,000 clones, with 64% found just once. Specimen: PBMCs. Source of these receptors: a man aged 60 to 75 in good health and CMV-seronegative.

This chain connects TRBV28 to TRBJ1-1, with D tentatively TRBD1 (5 bases). Trimming took off 10 bases at V and 4 bases at J, with 19 bases between the two ends. The germline gives CDR1 MDHEN, CDR2 SYDVKM. The CDR3 spans 14 residues. The DNA for the CDR3 is TGTGCCACCAAAAAGTCAGGGTTTGGCACTGAAGCTTTCTTT. It codes for CATKKSGFGTEAFF.

As concerns this clone: One junction end does not reproduce the germline sequence, and a read error may be involved. The chain uses TRBV7-9 and TRBJ1-6, with 8 bases identical to TRBD1. The germline V gene encodes CDR1 SEHNR and CDR2 FQNEAQ (reference sequence). The CDR3 loop spans 18 amino acids. The CDR3 bases are TGTTCCAGCAGTTTGCTGACAGGGGCGACAAGTCTAAGATCACCCCTCCACTTT. Its protein product is CSSSLLTGATSLRSPLHF.

The V call is TRBV6-1, the J call TRBJ1-2; D remains unclear. Trimming cost V 0 bases and J 4 bases, with 6 bases left between them. This CDR3 is 13 amino acids long. Germline V gene sequence: CDR1 MNHNS, CDR2 SASEGT. DNA of the CDR3: TGTGCCAGCAGTGAAGCGGGCCGCTATGGCTACACCTTC. Encoded protein: CASSEAGRYGYTF.

V usage is TRBV5-1 and J usage is TRBJ1-4; 11 nucleotides agree with TRBD1. Germline CDR1 SGHRS, CDR2 YFSETQ. This CDR3 contains 16 residues. V was pared by 3 bases and J by 7 bases, with 8 bases of the junction left unmatched. In nucleotides, the CDR3 is TGCGCCAGCAGCTCGAGGTGGACAGGGGGCGGTGAAAAACTGTTTTTT. It yields the protein CASSSRWTGGGEKLFF.

The rearrangement links TRBV13 to TRBJ2-7; D remains ambiguous. The germline V gene encodes CDR1 PRHDT and CDR2 FYEKMQ (reference sequence). The V end was cut by 0 bases, the J end by 7 bases, with 13 bases between. The CDR3 has 14 residues. The CDR3 DNA sequence: TGTGCCAGCAGCTTAGGCCTCGGTCCGCGAGAGCAGTACTTC. Its translation: CASSLGLGPREQYF.

The chain joins TRBV5-6 to TRBJ1-2, with D tentatively TRBD1 (6 bases). Germline CDR1 is SGHDT and CDR2 is YYEEEE. CDR3 length: 17 residues. V lost 2 bases, J lost 4 bases, and 21 bases lay in between. DNA of the CDR3: TGTGCCAGCAGCTTCCCCCCCCCGACAGGCGACCGCTATGGCTACACCTTC. It is translated as CASSFPPPTGDRYGYTF.

The V gene is TRBV28, the J gene TRBJ2-5, with D possibly being TRBD2 (6 bases). Trimming removed 3 bases at V and 2 bases at J, with 16 bases between. The germline V gene has CDR1 MDHEN and CDR2 SYDVKM. This CDR3 spans 16 amino acids. The CDR3: CASSFAGGILQETQYF. The CDR3 DNA is TGTGCCAGCAGTTTTGCCGGGGGAATCCTTCAAGAGACCCAGTACTTC.